The entry that follows covers one TCR beta chain sequence. The antigen remains unidentified. The data stem from a study of OX40 agonist ivuxolimab in advanced cancers. Data came from immunoSEQ multiplex PCR; TCRdb stores just in-frame clones and leaves some out. This table has more than 75,000 clones, approximately 91% appearing once. CDR1 and CDR2 from the germline V gene are SGHRS and YFSETQ. The CDR3 runs 15 residues. The germline V and J ends were trimmed by 0 bases and 2 bases, with 10 bases remaining between them. Whole-study findings and limits: The antigens recognized by the expanded peripheral T cells, that is their antigen specificity, were not determined.

The rearrangement links TRBV5-1 to TRBJ2-3; D not certain. The TCR sequence derives from an adult with an advanced solid tumor such as melanoma, head and neck, liver or kidney cancer. The sample was CD4+ or CD8+ T cells sorted from blood, taken in a trial of the OX40 agonist ivuxolimab. CDR3 residues: CASSLGPYDTDTQYF. As DNA, the CDR3 is TGCGCCAGCAGCTTGGGACCTTATGACACAGATACGCAGTATTTT.